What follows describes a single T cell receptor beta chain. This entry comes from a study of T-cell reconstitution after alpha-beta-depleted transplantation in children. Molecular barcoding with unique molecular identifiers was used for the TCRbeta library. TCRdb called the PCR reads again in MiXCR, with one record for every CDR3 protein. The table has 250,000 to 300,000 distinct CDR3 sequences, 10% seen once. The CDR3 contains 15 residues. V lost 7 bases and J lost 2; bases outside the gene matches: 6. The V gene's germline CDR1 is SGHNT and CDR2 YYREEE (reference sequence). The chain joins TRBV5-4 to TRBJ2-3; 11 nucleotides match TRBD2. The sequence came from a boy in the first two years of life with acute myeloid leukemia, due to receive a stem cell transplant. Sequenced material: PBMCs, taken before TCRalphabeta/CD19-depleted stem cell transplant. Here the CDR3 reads CASLTSGMPTDTQYF. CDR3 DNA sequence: TGTGCCAGCCTGACTAGCGGGATGCCCACAGATACGCAGTATTTT.